This T cell receptor beta chain was found in a study of blood T cell repertoires in COVID-19. In the authors' workflow: Researchers report that nucleated cell counts were estimated from reference gene primer amplification. Data came from immunoSEQ multiplex PCR; TCRdb stores just in-frame clones and leaves some out. The V and J calls and clone size are taken from that table; D and trimming were inferred from the DNA. This table holds some 390,000 clones, roughly 86% found once. All enrollees were roughly 18 to 95 years old and from 25 or so US areas. V shed 6 bases and J shed 6 bases, with 14 bases lying between them. Germline-derived CDR1 and CDR2 are SQVTM and ANQGSEA. The CDR3 is 12 residues long.

V usage is TRBV29-1 and J usage is TRBJ1-2; TRBD1 might be the D (5 bases). This sequence was found in a woman aged 25 to 39 who had recovered from COVID-19. Sequencing was done on a sample of PBMCs or T cells enriched from blood (not recorded which). The CDR3 nucleotides read TGCAGCGTCAGGGTAGATTGGGATGGCTACACCTTC. It translates to CSVRVDWDGYTF.